Given below is one TCR beta chain in context. Its antigen remains unknown. The PCR contained 60 Vbeta and 13 Jbeta primers. Produced via immunoSEQ multiplex PCR; TCRdb's table is partial and in-frame only. This table holds 95,000 to 150,000 clones, approximately 84% found once. This entry belongs to a study of cytomegalovirus exposure and HLA in healthy donors. Study results and limitations: Some highly shared sequence variants likely arose as a pipeline artifact. Cytomegalovirus-associated TCR beta chains were listed, numbering around 150. Fewer N-insertions (relative to the 666-donor mean) were reportedly seen in an Asian-associated ancestry cluster in a later analysis.

V lost 5 bases and J lost 8, with 15 bases in between. Germline V CDR1 and CDR2: MDHEN, SYDVKM. This CDR3 is 14 amino acids long. The gene calls are TRBV28 and TRBJ1-4; the D gene is possibly TRBD1 (5 bases). The source material was PBMCs. The receptor's source is a man aged 50 to 60 in good health and CMV-seronegative. The CDR3 bases are TGTGCCAGCAGTCCAACAGGTCCGGCCGAAAAACTGTTTTTT. It encodes CASSPTGPAEKLFF. Supplemented by reference TRBV28 and TRBJ1-4, the full variable domain reads DVKVTQSSRYLVKRTGEKVFLECVQDMDHENMFWYRQDPGLGLRLIYFSYDVKMKEKGDIPEGYSVSREKKERFSLILESASTNQTSMYLCASSPTGPAEKLFFGSGTQLSVL.